The 29 T cell receptor beta chains given below trace back to one sample, sequenced in a study of cytomegalovirus exposure and HLA in healthy donors. The study ran its PCR with 60 Vbeta and 13 Jbeta primers. Libraries were prepared by immunoSEQ multiplex PCR; TCRdb keeps only in-frame clonotypes and omits some of them. The sample consists of some 220,000 clones, around 84% of them appearing once. Input material: PBMCs. The receptors here all came from a girl aged 2-10 years in good health and CMV-seronegative.

This chain uses TRBV6-5 with TRBJ2-7; a weak D match, TRBD1 (6 bases). In germline, CDR1 is MNHEY, CDR2 SVGAGI. V lost 5 bases, J lost 12 bases, and 20 bases lay in between. This CDR3 spans 13 amino acids. The CDR3 region is CASSLRQVLSLYF. In DNA, the CDR3 is TGTGCCAGCAGTCTTAGACAGGTACTCAGTCTGTACTTC.

The V and J genes are TRBV7-7 and TRBJ2-1; TRBD2 matches at 11 bases. CDR1 is SSHAT and CDR2 is FNYEAQ in the germline V gene (reference sequence). J was trimmed by 5 bases and V by 2 bases; bases with no gene match: 5. The length of the CDR3 is 16 residues. The CDR3 spells CASSLSLAGGNNEQFF. The DNA for the CDR3 is TGTGCCAGCAGCTTAAGCCTAGCGGGGGGAAACAATGAGCAGTTCTTC.

This clone was found a few times. The rearrangement joins TRBV5-1 to TRBJ1-1, with no clear D. V dropped 4 bases and J dropped 1 base, with 8 bases sitting between them. In germline, CDR1 is SGHRS, CDR2 YFSETQ. This CDR3 contains 13 residues. The CDR3 nucleotides read TGCGCCAGCAGCCAAACAAAGAACACTGAAGCTTTCTTT. It is translated as CASSQTKNTEAFF. The whole variable domain, remainder taken from reference TRBV5-1 and TRBJ1-1, is KAGVTQTPRYLIKTRGQQVTLSCSPISGHRSVSWYQQTPGQGLQFLFEYFSETQRNKGNFPGRFSGRQFSNSRSEMNVSTLELGDSALYLCASSQTKNTEAFFGQGTRLTVV.

The V call is TRBV6-6, the J call TRBJ2-5, with a possible D match to TRBD1 (6 bases). The ends were cut back, 4 bases at V and 1 base at J, with 10 bases in the middle. CDR1 is MNHNY, CDR2 SVGAGI, per germline (reference sequence). The CDR3 sequence is 14 residues long. As DNA, the CDR3 is TGTGCCAGCAGTTTAGGGGGAACCCAAGAGACCCAGTACTTC. It translates to CASSLGGTQETQYF.

Comments on this clone: The same CDR3 can be traced to other DNA sequences in this sample. The chain employs TRBV5-6 and TRBJ1-2, with D hard to call. The CDR3 contains 15 residues. Germline-derived CDR1 and CDR2 are SGHDT and YYEEEE. The germline V and J ends were trimmed by 4 bases and 9 bases, with 22 bases remaining between them. The CDR3 loop is CASSPTGSLGGSYTF. The CDR3 bases are TGTGCCAGCAGCCCGACGGGATCCCTGGGTGGCAGCTACACCTTC. The full variable domain, with the rest looked up from reference TRBV5-6 and TRBJ1-2, is DAGVTQSPTHLIKTRGQQVTLRCSPKSGHDTVSWYQQALGQGPQFIFQYYEEEERQRGNFPDRFSGHQFPNYSSELNVNALLLGDSALYLCASSPTGSLGGSYTFGSGTRLTVV.

This chain uses TRBV4-1 with TRBJ2-2; 10 bases are shared with TRBD1. The CDR3 extends over 15 amino acids. V trimming: 4 bases; J trimming: 5 bases; junction bases outside the gene matches: 4. Looked up from germline, CDR1 is MGHRA and CDR2 is YSYEKL. The chain's CDR3 is CASSPTGGETGELFF. The CDR3 nucleotides are TGCGCCAGCAGCCCGACAGGGGGCGAAACCGGGGAGCTGTTTTTT.

V gene TRBV7-2 combines with J gene TRBJ2-7; 10 nucleotides line up with TRBD1. J gave up 10 bases and V 5 bases, and 11 bases lay outside the gene matches. CDR1 is SGHTA, CDR2 FQGNSA, per germline. This CDR3 has 14 amino acids. CDR3 in DNA: TGTGCCAGCAGCCAACCGTCCCGGGACAGGGGCCAGTACTTC. Its translation is CASSQPSRDRGQYF.

J is TRBJ2-7 and V is TRBV2; tentatively, D is TRBD1 (5 bases). The CDR3 length is 13 residues. V lost 8 bases and J lost 0, with 11 bases in between. The germline V gene encodes CDR1 SNHLY and CDR2 FYNNEI. CDR3 nucleotides: TGTGCCAGCGCAGGGCGATACTCCTACGAGCAGTACTTC. As protein: CASAGRYSYEQYF.

The chain joins TRBV7-8 to TRBJ1-1; D is perhaps TRBD1 (5 bases). V lost 4 bases, J lost 10 bases, and 13 bases lay in between. The CDR3 sequence is 12 residues long. The germline V gene encodes CDR1 SGHVS and CDR2 FQNEAQ. The CDR3 spells CASSYDVGGAFF. Written as DNA, the CDR3 is TGTGCCAGCAGCTACGACGTGGGGGGAGCTTTCTTT.

This chain's CDR3 is CASSLRRAANTGELFF. The CDR3 DNA reads as TGTGCCAGCAGCTTGAGGAGGGCCGCGAACACCGGGGAGCTGTTTTTT. This chain joins TRBV7-9 and TRBJ2-2; a weak D match, TRBD2 (6 bases). The length of the CDR3 is 16 residues. Trimming cost V 3 bases and J 0 bases, with 11 bases left between them. Germline loops: CDR1 SEHNR, CDR2 FQNEAQ (reference sequence).

The V gene is TRBV2, the J gene TRBJ1-1; D is ambiguous. The CDR3 consists of 16 residues. Trimming shortened V by 5 bases and J by 0 bases, and 16 bases separated the two germline ends. Germline V lookup: CDR1 SNHLY, CDR2 FYNNEI. In nucleotides, the CDR3 is TGTGCCAGCAGTTTCCGGCCTAGCACTTTGAACACTGAAGCTTTCTTT. The encoded protein is CASSFRPSTLNTEAFF.

In this sample, this clone turned up a few times. This chain uses TRBV6-6 with TRBJ2-1; weak D call: TRBD1 (5 bases). Between the trimmed V and J ends, which lost 0 bases and 8 bases, there was a span of 14 bases. This CDR3 contains 15 residues. Looked up from germline, CDR1 is MNHNY and CDR2 is SVGAGI (reference sequence). In DNA, the CDR3 is TGTGCCAGCAGTTACTCGGGGCCCCTCAGGGATGAGCAGTTCTTC. Translated: CASSYSGPLRDEQFF.

V is TRBV7-2 and J is TRBJ2-3; D gene unclear. With 5 bases removed from V and 2 bases from J, the gap between germline ends came to 5 bases. Looked up from germline, CDR1 is SGHTA and CDR2 is FQGNSA. There are 12 residues in the CDR3. Here the CDR3 reads CASSTYTDTQYF. In DNA, the CDR3 is TGTGCCAGCAGCACTTACACAGATACGCAGTATTTT.

The J gene is TRBJ2-1, the V gene TRBV30; D ambiguous. V was cut by 2 bases and J by 8 bases, with 19 bases left in between. Germline V gene data show CDR1 as GTSNPN and CDR2 as SVGIG (reference sequence). The CDR3 length is 15 residues. CDR3 sequence reads: CAWSYRSTWQYEQFF. The CDR3 DNA sequence: TGTGCCTGGAGTTACCGATCCACATGGCAATATGAGCAGTTCTTC.

V and J are TRBV4-1 and TRBJ2-3, with 11 bases lining up with TRBD2. J lost 1 base, V lost 3 bases, and 3 bases had no gene match. The CDR3 is 16 amino acids. CDR1 is MGHRA and CDR2 is YSYEKL in the germline V gene. CDR3 coding DNA: TGCGCCAGCAGCCAGTTAGCGGGAGGGGGCACAGATACGCAGTATTTT. As protein: CASSQLAGGGTDTQYF.

The genes are TRBV6-1 and TRBJ2-1; D is perhaps TRBD2 (7 bases). CDR1 and CDR2 from the germline V gene are MNHNS and SASEGT. The CDR3 is 14 residues long. V was trimmed by 7 bases and J by 7 bases, leaving 17 bases between them. The CDR3 coding sequence is TGTGCCAGCATAGGGGGAGGGCCGGTTAATGAGCAGTTCTTC. This encodes CASIGGGPVNEQFF.

The chain employs TRBV6-5 and TRBJ1-5, with D unclear. V lost 0 bases and J 7 bases, leaving 13 bases between the germline ends. The CDR3 length is 15 residues. Germline lookup yields CDR1 MNHEY and CDR2 SVGAGI. The CDR3 DNA reads as TGTGCCAGCAGTTACTCGACCCGTGCGGGGCAGCCCCAGCATTTT. It is translated as CASSYSTRAGQPQHF.

V and J are TRBV30 and TRBJ1-5; a possible D gene is TRBD1 (6 bases). CDR1 and CDR2 (germline): GTSNPN, SVGIG (reference sequence). This CDR3 spans 13 amino acids. V lost 2 bases, J lost 7 bases, and 12 bases lay in between. This chain's CDR3 is CAWSYAGGQPQHF. The CDR3 nucleotides read TGTGCCTGGAGTTACGCGGGGGGCCAGCCCCAGCATTTT.

The chain has TRBV5-4 and TRBJ2-7, with 11 bases aligning to TRBD2. V was pared by 0 bases and J by 4 bases, with 6 bases of the junction left unmatched. Germline V gives CDR1 SGHNT, CDR2 YYREEE (reference sequence). This CDR3 spans 16 amino acids. The CDR3 is CASSLGQGLAGYEQYF. The DNA of the CDR3 is TGTGCCAGCAGCTTGGGTCAAGGACTAGCGGGTTACGAGCAGTACTTC.

The gene calls are TRBV10-1 and TRBJ2-1, with a possible D match to TRBD1 (5 bases). The CDR3 extends over 12 amino acids. V lost 4 bases and J lost 10, with 11 bases in between. CDR1 is WNHNN and CDR2 is SYGVQD in the germline V gene (reference sequence). The CDR3 region is CASSGQSREQFF. In DNA, the CDR3 is TGCGCCAGCAGTGGACAGTCGCGGGAGCAGTTCTTC.

This clone came up a few times. The chain joins TRBV28 to TRBJ2-1; 10 nucleotides agree with TRBD2. The germline gives CDR1 MDHEN, CDR2 SYDVKM. Trimming removed 6 bases from V and 4 bases from J; junction bases left unmatched: 3. This CDR3 is 14 amino acids long. The DNA for the CDR3 is TGTGCCAGCAGGGGGACTAGCGCATACAATGAGCAGTTCTTC. Protein sequence: CASRGTSAYNEQFF.

A single count supports this clone. The rearrangement joins TRBV4-2 to TRBJ1-5; possible D gene TRBD1, 6 bases. Germline CDR1 reads LGHNA; CDR2 reads YNFKEQ. This CDR3 region has 17 residues. V dropped 0 bases and J dropped 6 bases, with 18 bases sitting between them. CDR3 nucleotide sequence: TGTGCCAGCAGCCAAGAGGGTAGTACAGGGAGGGTTCAGCCCCAGCATTTT. It codes for CASSQEGSTGRVQPQHF.

The V gene is TRBV21-1, the J gene TRBJ2-1; TRBD1 is the table's D call and was not checked against the DNA. TRBV21-1 is a pseudogene segment. The CDR3 sequence is 14 residues long. In DNA, the CDR3 is TGTGCCAGCAGCACCTGCGGACAGTTCGGTGAGCAGTTCTTC. This sequence encodes CASSTCGQFGEQFF.

This clone appeared once. The V and J genes are TRBV2 and TRBJ2-7; 10 positions agree with TRBD1. CDR1 SNHLY and CDR2 FYNNEI come from the germline V gene. CDR3 length: 16 residues. J was trimmed by 5 bases and V by 3 bases; bases with no gene match: 10. The CDR3 DNA reads TGTGCCAGCAGTGAGGGACCGGGACAGGGGATCAACGAGCAGTACTTC. It yields the protein CASSEGPGQGINEQYF. Complete variable domain (other parts from reference TRBV2 and TRBJ2-7): EPEVTQTPSHQVTQMGQEVILRCVPISNHLYFYWYRQILGQKVEFLVSFYNNEISEKSEIFDDQFSVERPDGSNFTLKIRSTKLEDSAMYFCASSEGPGQGINEQYFGPGTRLTVT.

The chain is built from TRBV30 and TRBJ1-1; 8 nucleotides agree with TRBD1. The germline gives CDR1 GTSNPN, CDR2 SVGIG (reference sequence). The CDR3 has 13 residues. With 1 base clipped from V and 11 bases from J, the junction kept 9 bases outside the gene matches. The CDR3 nucleotides are TGTGCCTGGAGTGATCAGGGGGCGCGAAAGGCTTTCTTT. Translation: CAWSDQGARKAFF.

This chain uses TRBV7-6 with TRBJ2-7; unclear D gene. V was shortened by 2 bases and J by 4 bases, with 18 bases between the two germline ends. CDR1 is SGHVS, CDR2 FNYEAQ, per germline. The CDR3 contains 16 residues. In DNA, the CDR3 is TGTGCCAGCAGCTTAAACTTCCGAATGCACCTTTACGAGCAGTACTTC. Translation: CASSLNFRMHLYEQYF.

This chain joins TRBV11-3 and TRBJ2-5, with TRBD2 as a possible D gene (5 bases). Germline-derived CDR1 and CDR2 are SGHNT and YENEEA. This CDR3 has 11 residues. The V and J ends lost 6 bases and 5 bases respectively, with 7 bases between them. The CDR3 here is CASSGGETQYF. CDR3 bases: TGTGCCAGCAGTGGCGGGGAGACCCAGTACTTC.

This chain uses TRBV30 with TRBJ2-5; 9 positions match TRBD2. With the DNA end fitting TRBJ2-7 better, the J assignment may be wrong. The CDR3 is 14 residues long. Germline V gene sequence: CDR1 GTSNPN, CDR2 SVGIG (reference sequence). Here the CDR3 DNA reads TGTGCCTGGAGGGGTTTTAGCGGGAGTCACGAGCAGTACTTC. This codes for CAWRGFSGSHEQYF.

J is TRBJ2-7 and V is TRBV7-8, with a possible D match to TRBD1 (5 bases). This CDR3 is built from 15 residues. Germline loops: CDR1 SGHVS, CDR2 FQNEAQ. V was trimmed by 1 base and J by 2 bases, leaving 12 bases between them. The chain's CDR3 is CASSLVAGRAYEQYF. Written as DNA, the CDR3 is TGTGCCAGCAGCTTAGTGGCAGGGCGCGCCTACGAGCAGTACTTC.